A selection of T cell receptor beta chains follows, all from one sample in a study of blood T cell repertoires in COVID-19. Clones were read by immunoSEQ multiplex PCR, and TCRdb kept only the in-frame ones, dropping some. The sample holds approximately 270,000 clones, around 85% seen once. Sequencing input: PBMCs or T cells enriched from blood (not recorded which). The source is a woman aged 50 to 60 who had recovered from COVID-19. Each CDR3 is given with its conserved first and last residue. D genes are given only for firm matches. Some rows have no size entry. The others give once, few or many, or a class for an expanded clone.

V	J	size	D	DNA	CDR3
TRBV5-1	TRBJ1-4	.	.	TGCGCCAGCAGCTTGGAGGGCAGGGAAGGTAAACTGTTTTTT	CASSLEGREGKLFF
TRBV24-1	TRBJ2-5	.	.	TGTGCCACCAGTGATGCGCACAGGGAGACCCAGTACTTC	CATSDAHRETQYF
TRBV28	TRBJ2-1	.	TRBD2	TGTGCCAGCAGGCCAATTACCGGCCGGCGGGAGTTCACCTACAATGAGCAGTTCTTC	CASRPITGRREFTYNEQFF
TRBV19	TRBJ2-1	.	.	TGTGCCAGTATCGACAGAAGCTCCTACAATGAGCAGTTCTTC	CASIDRSSYNEQFF
TRBV5-1	TRBJ2-3	.	TRBD2	TGCGCCAGCAGCCCGGGACTAAGGGATACTCATACGCAGTATTTT	CASSPGLRDTHTQYF
TRBV27	TRBJ1-5	.	.	TGTGCCAGCAGTCGCCTCGGACAGCTTAGCAATCAGCCCCAGCATTTT	CASSRLGQLSNQPQHF
TRBV5-5	TRBJ1-5	once	TRBD1	TGTGCCAGCAGCTTGGCCCGACAGGGGGGCAATCAGCCCCAGCATTTT	CASSLARQGGNQPQHF
TRBV7-6	TRBJ2-7	once	.	TGTGCCAGCAGCTACTCCGGGACCTACGAGCAGTACTTC	CASSYSGTYEQYF
TRBV18	TRBJ1-3	.	.	TGTGCCAGCTCACCACGGACAAGCTCTGGAAACACCATATATTTT	CASSPRTSSGNTIYF
TRBV2	TRBJ2-5	.	TRBD1	TGTGCCAGCAGTGACGGGACAGGGGGCTGGGAGACCCAGTACTTC	CASSDGTGGWETQYF
TRBV25-1	TRBJ1-2	once	.	TGTGCCAGCAGTGCAGGTGGGGGCTACACCTTC	CASSAGGGYTF
TRBV6-5	TRBJ2-7	.	.	TGTGCCAGCGGAAACAGGGAAGGCTACGAGCAGTACTTC	CASGNREGYEQYF
TRBV27	TRBJ1-5	.	.	TGTGCCAGCAGGGGGGGAAGTCAGCCCCAGCATTTT	CASRGGSQPQHF
TRBV15	TRBJ2-5	.	.	TGTGCCACCAGCAGAGTGGTAGTTGGGGCACAAGAGACCCAGTACTTC	CATSRVVVGAQETQYF
TRBV29-1	TRBJ2-3	.	.	TGCAGCGTCCGGAGGACTTTCACAGATACGCAGTATTTT	CSVRRTFTDTQYF
TRBV5-4	TRBJ1-5	few	TRBD1	TGTGCCAGCAGCTTGGACGGGACAGGGTTCGGCTCTTTT	CASSLDGTGFGSF
TRBV5-4	TRBJ2-7	.	.	TGTGCCAGCAGCCCTCAGCAGGGCTCGTACGAGCAGTACTTC	CASSPQQGSYEQYF
TRBV19	TRBJ1-2	.	.	TGTGCCAGTACCCAATACGGTTTACAGAACTATGGCTACACCTTC	CASTQYGLQNYGYTF
TRBV6-5	TRBJ2-1	.	TRBD2	TGTGCCAGCAGTTCGACTAGCGGGAGGTCCTACAATGAGCAGTTCTTC	CASSSTSGRSYNEQFF
TRBV6-1	TRBJ2-1	few	.	TGTGCCAGCAGTGACCGATTAACGGCGGGGGAGCAGTTCTTC	CASSDRLTAGEQFF
TRBV12-3/TRBV12-4	TRBJ2-7	.	TRBD2	TGTGCCAGCAGCCTGGGACTAGCGCGGGAGCAGTACTTC	CASSLGLAREQYF
TRBV4-2	TRBJ1-6	.	.	TGTGCCAGCAGCCAAGGTTTAGTGTTTAATTCACCCCTCCACTTT	CASSQGLVFNSPLHF
TRBV6-1	TRBJ2-7	.	TRBD1	TGTGCCAGCAGTGAACCCCGGACAGGGGGCACCTACGAGCAGTACTTC	CASSEPRTGGTYEQYF
TRBV6-1	TRBJ2-3	.	TRBD2	TGTGCCAGCAGTGTGACTAGCGGAGGACGTCGCACAGATACGCAGTATTTT	CASSVTSGGRRTDTQYF
TRBV11-3	TRBJ2-1	.	.	TGTGCCAGCAGCTTAGGGCCCCTGAATGAGCAGTTCTTC	CASSLGPLNEQFF
TRBV19	TRBJ1-2	.	.	TGTGCCAGTAGTATTCTGACAGAGCTCGCCTATGGCTACACCTTC	CASSILTELAYGYTF
TRBV19	TRBJ2-5	.	TRBD1	TGTGCCAGTAGTGCCCTCCGGGGGGACAGGGGGCAGCGCGAGACCCAGTACTTC	CASSALRGDRGQRETQYF
TRBV11-2	TRBJ2-1	few	.	TGTGCCAGCAGCCCCACCCAGGGGGGATACAATGAGCAGTTCTTC	CASSPTQGGYNEQFF